This TCR beta chain was profiled in a study of blood T cell repertoires in COVID-19. Overall study: The United States, Italy and Spain were the sources of the acute and convalescent COVID-19 samples. Sources were T cells, B-cell-depleted T cells, or PBMCs; the material itself was cDNA or gDNA.

Trimming took 4 bases from V and 3 from J, leaving 16 bases between them. This CDR3 contains 15 residues. The germline gives CDR1 SGHRS, CDR2 YFSETQ. As processed by the authors: It was from reference gene primer amplification that nucleated cell counts were estimated. Assay: immunoSEQ multiplex PCR; the TCRdb copy retains only in-frame clones and omits some. That table supplies the V and J calls and clone size; D and trimming were determined from the DNA. Of about 670,000 clones in the sample, about nine tenths were seen once. The sample was peripheral blood. This sequence joins TRBV5-1 and TRBJ1-2; a weak D match, TRBD1 (6 bases). The receptor comes from a woman aged 18-29 years with acute or convalescent COVID-19. CDR3 loop: CASSRLSGGDYGYTF. CDR3 sequence (DNA): TGCGCCAGCAGCCGCCTGAGCGGGGGCGACTATGGCTACACCTTC.